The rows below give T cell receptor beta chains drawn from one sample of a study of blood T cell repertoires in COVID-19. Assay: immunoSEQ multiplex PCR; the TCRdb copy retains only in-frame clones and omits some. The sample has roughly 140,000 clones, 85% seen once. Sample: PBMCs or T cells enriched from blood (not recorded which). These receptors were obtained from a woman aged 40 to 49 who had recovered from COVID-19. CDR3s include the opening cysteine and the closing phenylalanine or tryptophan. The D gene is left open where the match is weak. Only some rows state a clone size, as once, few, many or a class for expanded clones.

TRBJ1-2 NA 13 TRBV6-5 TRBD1 TGTGCCAGCAGCAGACAGGGTAGAGAGGGCTACACCTTC CASSRQGREGYTF
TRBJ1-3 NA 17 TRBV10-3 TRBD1 TGTGCCATCAGTGGGACGGGACAGGGGTCGCGGGGAAACACCATATATTTT CAISGTGQGSRGNTIYF
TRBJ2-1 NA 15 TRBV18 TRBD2 TGTGCCAGCTCACCGCTAGCGGGAGTGTACAATGAGCAGTTCTTC CASSPLAGVYNEQFF
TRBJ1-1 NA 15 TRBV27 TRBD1 TGTGCCAGCAGTTTAGAGCCGGGACAGGTTTCGTGGGCTTTCTTT CASSLEPGQVSWAFF
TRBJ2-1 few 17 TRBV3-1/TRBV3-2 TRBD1 TGTGCCAGCAGCCAAAAATTGGGACAGCCAGGGGCAAATGAGCAGTTCTTC CASSQKLGQPGANEQFF
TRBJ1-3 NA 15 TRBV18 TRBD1 TGTGCCAGCTCACCGGCAGGGGGTTCTGGAAACACCATATATTTT CASSPAGGSGNTIYF
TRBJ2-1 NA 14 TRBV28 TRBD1 TGTGCCAGCAGCCCGGGGACAGGGAACAATGAGCAGTTCTTC CASSPGTGNNEQFF
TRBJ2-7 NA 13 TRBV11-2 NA TGTGCCAGCAGCCCCGCCAGAGGGTACGAGCAGTACTTC CASSPARGYEQYF
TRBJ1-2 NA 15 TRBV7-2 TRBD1 TGTGCCAGCAGCTCCCGGACAGGGGGTGGGTATGGCTACACCTTC CASSSRTGGGYGYTF
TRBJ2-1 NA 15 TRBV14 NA TGTGCCAGCAGCCACCCACTAGTTCTCCACAATGAGCAGTTCTTC CASSHPLVLHNEQFF
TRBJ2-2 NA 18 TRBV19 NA TGTGCCAGTAGTATTCCTCGGGGTAGCGGTGGGGACACCGGGGAGCTGTTTTTT CASSIPRGSGGDTGELFF
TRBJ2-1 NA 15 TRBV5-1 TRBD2 TGCGCCAGCAGGCGGGAGTGGGGCTCCTACAATGAGCAGTTCTTC CASRREWGSYNEQFF
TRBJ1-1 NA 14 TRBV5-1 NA TGCGCCAGCAGCTTTGGGGGGACGAACACTGAAGCTTTCTTT CASSFGGTNTEAFF
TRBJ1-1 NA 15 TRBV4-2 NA TGTGCCAGCAGCCAAGATCGGGGACTGTCCTTCTGGGCTTTCTTT CASSQDRGLSFWAFF
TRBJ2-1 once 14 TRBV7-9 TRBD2 TGTGCCAGCAGCTTTCCTAGCGGGAACAATGAGCAGTTCTTC CASSFPSGNNEQFF
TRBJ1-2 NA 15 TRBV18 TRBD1 TGTGCCAGCTCACTTGCCGACAGGGCTGACTATGGCTACACCTTC CASSLADRADYGYTF
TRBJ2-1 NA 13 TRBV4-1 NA TGCGCCAGCAGCCAAGTAATGGCCAATGAGCAGTTCTTC CASSQVMANEQFF
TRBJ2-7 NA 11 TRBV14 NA TGTGCCAGCAGTACAGACCACGAGCAGTACTTC CASSTDHEQYF
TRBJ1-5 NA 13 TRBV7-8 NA TGTGCCAGCAGCTTTCAGGGTGGACAGCCCCAGCATTTT CASSFQGGQPQHF
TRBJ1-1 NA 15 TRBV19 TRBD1 TGTGCCAGTAGTATTTGGGACAGGGGGAACACTGAAGCTTTCTTT CASSIWDRGNTEAFF
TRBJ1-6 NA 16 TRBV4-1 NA TGCGCCAGCAGCCAACCTCTACAGGGTTTTGATTCACCCCTCCACTTT CASSQPLQGFDSPLHF
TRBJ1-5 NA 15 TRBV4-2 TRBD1 TGTGCCAGCAGCCAAGAGAGACAGGGGTATCAGCCCCAGCATTTT CASSQERQGYQPQHF
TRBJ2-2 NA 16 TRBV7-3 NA TGTGCCAGCAGCCCTGGTAGAAGGGGCAACACCGGGGAGCTGTTTTTT CASSPGRRGNTGELFF
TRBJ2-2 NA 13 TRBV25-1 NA TGTGCCAGCAGTCCCCCGGGCACCGGGGAGCTGTTTTTT CASSPPGTGELFF
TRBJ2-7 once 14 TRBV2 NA TGTGCCAGCAGCGCCAGACAGAGTTCCTACGAGCAGTACTTC CASSARQSSYEQYF
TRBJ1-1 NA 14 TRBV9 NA TGTGCCAGCAGCGTAGCCCTTCGAGACACTGAAGCTTTCTTT CASSVALRDTEAFF
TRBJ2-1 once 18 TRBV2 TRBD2 TGTGCCAGCAGTGAAGTCCCGGGACTAGCGGGGCCCTGGAATGAGCAGTTCTTC CASSEVPGLAGPWNEQFF
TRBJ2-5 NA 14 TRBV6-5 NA TGTGCCAGCAGCACCTACCGGGTCCAAGAGACCCAGTACTTC CASSTYRVQETQYF
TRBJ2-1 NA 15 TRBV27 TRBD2 TGTGCCAGCAGTTCCGGGACTAGCGCCGGCGATGAGCAGTTCTTC CASSSGTSAGDEQFF
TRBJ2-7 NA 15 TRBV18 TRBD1 TGTGCCAGCTCACCACCGGGACAGGGTAGGTACGAGCAGTACTTC CASSPPGQGRYEQYF
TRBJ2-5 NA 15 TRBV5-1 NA TGCGCCAGCAGCTTGGCTGTAGCCAGCCAAGAGACCCAGTACTTC CASSLAVASQETQYF
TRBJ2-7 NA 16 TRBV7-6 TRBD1 TGTGCCAGCAGCTATTCAGGGACAGGGGGCGGGAACGAGCAGTACTTC CASSYSGTGGGNEQYF
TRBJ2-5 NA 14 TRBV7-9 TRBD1 TGTGCCAGCAGCCTGGACAGGGGCCGGGAGACCCAGTACTTC CASSLDRGRETQYF
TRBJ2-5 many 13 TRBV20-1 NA TGCAGTGCTAGTCGGCCTAGCCAAGAGACCCAGTACTTC CSASRPSQETQYF
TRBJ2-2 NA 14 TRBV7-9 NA TGTGCCAGCATTGATGAGGGGAACACCGGGGAGCTGTTTTTT CASIDEGNTGELFF
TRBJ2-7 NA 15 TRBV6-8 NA TGTGCCAGGGGAACTAGACGGAGCTTAATCCACGAGCAGTACTTC CARGTRRSLIHEQYF
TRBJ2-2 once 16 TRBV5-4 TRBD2 TGTGCCAGCAGCGCCCTGACTAGCGGTAACACCGGGGAGCTGTTTTTT CASSALTSGNTGELFF
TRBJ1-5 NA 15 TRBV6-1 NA TGTGCCAGCAGTGAGGGGGGGGCTGGCAATCAGCCCCAGCATTTT CASSEGGAGNQPQHF
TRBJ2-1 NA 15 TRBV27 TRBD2 TGTGCCAGCAGTTTAGGAGCGGGGGGGTACAATGAGCAGTTCTTC CASSLGAGGYNEQFF
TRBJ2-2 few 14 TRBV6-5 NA TGTGCCAGCAGCCCGAGCGGTTACACCGGGGAGCTGTTTTTT CASSPSGYTGELFF
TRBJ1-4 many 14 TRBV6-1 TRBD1 TGTGCCAGCAGTGAAGCAGGGGGCTATGAAAAACTGTTTTTT CASSEAGGYEKLFF
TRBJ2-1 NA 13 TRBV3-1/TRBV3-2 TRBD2 TGTGCCAGCAGCCCCCACCCTAGCGGAGCGCAGTTCTTC CASSPHPSGAQFF
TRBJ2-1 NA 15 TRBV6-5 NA TGTGCCAGCAGTTACTCGAGTAGCTCCTACAATGAGCAGTTCTTC CASSYSSSSYNEQFF
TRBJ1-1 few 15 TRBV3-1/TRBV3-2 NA TGTGCCAGCAGCATTGTCATGGGAGCGTACACTGAAGCTTTCTTT CASSIVMGAYTEAFF
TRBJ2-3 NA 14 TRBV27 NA TGTGCCAGCAGTCCCTCCGGGAGTGGAGATACGCAGTATTTT CASSPSGSGDTQYF
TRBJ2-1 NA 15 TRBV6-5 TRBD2 TGTGCCAGCAGTTCGGGGCGGGAGAGGTACAATGAGCAGTTCTTC CASSSGRERYNEQFF
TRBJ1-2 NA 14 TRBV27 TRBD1 TGTGCCAGCAAACGAGAGGACAGGAGCTTTGGCTACACCTTC CASKREDRSFGYTF
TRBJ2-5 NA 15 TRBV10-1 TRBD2 TGCGCCAGCAGTGAGGGGCGGGGGGGCCGAGAGACCCAGTACTTC CASSEGRGGRETQYF
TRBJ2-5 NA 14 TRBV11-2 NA TGTGCCAGCAGCTTTATCAGTTCGGGGGAGACCCAGTACTTC CASSFISSGETQYF
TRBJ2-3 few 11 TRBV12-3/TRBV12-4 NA TGTGCCAGCAGGGGACTAGATACGCAGTATTTT CASRGLDTQYF
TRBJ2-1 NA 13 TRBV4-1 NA TGCGCCAGCAGCCAAGTTCCCGGGGATGAGCAGTTCTTC CASSQVPGDEQFF
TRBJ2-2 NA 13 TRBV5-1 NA TGCGCCAGCAGCTTGAGTCGGACCGGGGAGCTGTTTTTT CASSLSRTGELFF
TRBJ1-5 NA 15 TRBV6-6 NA TGTGCCAGCAGTAAGGCGGCAGGGCGCAATCAGCCCCAGCATTTT CASSKAAGRNQPQHF